The rows below give T cell receptor beta chains drawn from one sample of a study of T-cell reconstitution after alpha-beta-depleted transplantation in children. TCRdb re-derived calls from the PCR reads in MiXCR, one entry per CDR3 protein. This repertoire shows approximately 500,000 distinct CDR3 sequences, roughly a quarter found once; its top ten account for just over 35%. The material sequenced was PBMCs, taken before TCRalphabeta/CD19-depleted stem cell transplant. All receptors come from a boy younger than two with Wiskott-Aldrich syndrome, due to receive a stem cell transplant. The CDR3 runs from the conserved cysteine through the conserved F or W. Each record gives: D gene, J gene, V gene, clone size, CDR3 protein, CDR3 DNA. D genes are given only for firm matches. Rows may omit the clone size; those that give it use once, few, many or a size class.

-,TRBJ1-3,TRBV12-3/TRBV12-4,-,CASSGAGRGNTIYF,TGTGCCAGCAGCGGGGCCGGACGTGGAAACACCATATATTTT
-,TRBJ2-7,TRBV7-7,few,CASSLLDSGEQYF,TGTGCCAGCAGCCTCTTGGACAGTGGCGAGCAGTACTTC
-,TRBJ2-1,TRBV5-1,-,CASKVGVYNEQFF,TGCGCCAGCAAGGTGGGGGTCTACAATGAGCAGTTCTTC
-,TRBJ1-1,TRBV18,-,CASSPRVQGKDTEAFF,TGTGCCAGCTCACCACGGGTACAGGGAAAGGACACTGAAGCTTTCTTT
TRBD2,TRBJ2-2,TRBV7-2,-,CASSLGIGRSTGELFF,TGTGCCAGCAGCTTGGGGATCGGGAGGTCCACCGGGGAGCTGTTTTTT
TRBD2,TRBJ2-3,TRBV29-1,-,CSSLAGGSTDTQYF,TGCAGCTCCCTAGCGGGAGGAAGCACAGATACGCAGTATTTT
TRBD2,TRBJ2-2,TRBV5-4,few,CASSLGSGSVGELFF,TGTGCCAGCAGCTTGGGTAGCGGGAGTGTCGGGGAGCTGTTTTTT
TRBD2,TRBJ2-7,TRBV3-1,-,CASSPPDIVTSGPYEQYF,TGTGCCAGCAGCCCACCAGACATAGTGACTAGCGGTCCCTACGAGCAGTACTTC
TRBD1,TRBJ2-7,TRBV7-9,-,CASSLSDRVSSYEQYF,TGTGCCAGCAGCTTGTCGGACAGGGTTAGCTCCTACGAGCAGTACTTC
TRBD2,TRBJ2-7,TRBV5-1,few,CASSPRGLAGRIGEQYF,TGCGCCAGCAGCCCTCGTGGGCTAGCGGGGAGGATAGGAGAGCAGTACTTC
-,TRBJ2-1,TRBV19,few,CASSRTVVVGNEQFF,TGTGCCAGTAGCCGTACGGTAGTAGTTGGCAATGAGCAGTTCTTC
TRBD1,TRBJ1-5,TRBV4-2,-,CASSPGDRGRQPQHF,TGTGCCAGCAGCCCCGGGGACAGGGGGCGTCAGCCCCAGCATTTT
TRBD2,TRBJ2-1,TRBV11-3,few,CASSFPLTSGRRNEQFF,TGTGCCAGCAGCTTTCCCCTCACTAGCGGGAGACGGAATGAGCAGTTCTTC
-,TRBJ2-5,TRBV12-3/TRBV12-4,few,CASSPMGLQETQYF,TGTGCCAGCAGTCCGATGGGCCTCCAAGAGACCCAGTACTTC
TRBD2,TRBJ2-1,TRBV12-3/TRBV12-4,-,CASSPQREGPNEQFF,TGTGCCAGCAGCCCCCAGCGGGAGGGTCCCAATGAGCAGTTCTTC
TRBD2,TRBJ2-7,TRBV5-1,many,CASSRGTSGSYEQYF,TGTGCCAGCAGCCGCGGGACTAGCGGTTCCTACGAGCAGTACTTC
TRBD2,TRBJ2-3,TRBV5-1,few,CASSLERDPSTDTQYF,TGCGCCAGCAGCTTGGAGCGGGACCCCAGCACAGATACGCAGTATTTT
TRBD2,TRBJ2-1,TRBV7-2,-,CASSSRLAGGVQFF,TGTGCCAGCAGCTCGAGACTAGCGGGAGGAGTACAGTTCTTC
-,TRBJ1-3,TRBV12-3/TRBV12-4,few,CASSFDRPSGNTIYF,TGTGCCAGCAGTTTCGACAGGCCCTCTGGAAACACCATATATTTT
-,TRBJ2-5,TRBV12-3/TRBV12-4,few,CASSFEGQPETQYF,TGTGCCAGCAGTTTTGAGGGTCAGCCAGAGACCCAGTACTTC
-,TRBJ2-7,TRBV7-2,once,CASRNQPTYEQYF,TGTGCCAGCAGAAACCAACCCACCTACGAGCAGTACTTC
-,TRBJ2-7,TRBV6-2/TRBV6-3,-,CASTKGAARSYEQYF,TGTGCCAGCACCAAAGGGGCGGCACGCTCCTACGAGCAGTACTTC
TRBD2,TRBJ2-3,TRBV9,-,CASSVGAGGFTDTQYF,TGTGCCAGCAGCGTAGGTGCGGGAGGATTCACAGATACGCAGTATTTT
-,TRBJ2-1,TRBV28,-,CASSSWGSFNEQFF,TGTGCCAGCAGTTCATGGGGCTCGTTCAATGAGCAGTTCTTC
-,TRBJ1-1,TRBV29-1,few,CSVVTGNTEAFF,TGCAGCGTTGTAACAGGGAACACTGAAGCTTTCTTT
-,TRBJ2-6,TRBV28,-,CASLRGANVLTF,TGTGCCAGTTTAAGGGGGGCCAACGTCCTGACTTTC
TRBD1,TRBJ1-6,TRBV6-5,-,CASSYSGGNNSPLHF,TGTGCCAGCAGTTACTCAGGGGGCAATAATTCACCCCTCCACTTT
TRBD2,TRBJ2-4,TRBV7-2,-,CASSSSGSQNIQYF,TGTGCCAGCAGCTCCAGCGGGAGCCAAAACATTCAGTACTTC
TRBD1,TRBJ1-1,TRBV28,-,CASSFGDRGGTEAFF,TGTGCCAGCAGTTTCGGAGACAGGGGCGGAACTGAAGCTTTCTTT
-,TRBJ2-5,TRBV12-3/TRBV12-4,few,CASSSQGSGQETQYF,TGTGCCAGCAGTTCCCAGGGTAGTGGCCAAGAGACCCAGTACTTC
-,TRBJ2-7,TRBV28,-,CASSFYQGKRYEQYF,TGTGCCAGCAGTTTCTACCAGGGTAAGCGGTACGAGCAGTACTTC
TRBD2,TRBJ2-7,TRBV2,few,CASRERDWTYEQYF,TGTGCCAGCAGAGAGCGGGACTGGACCTACGAGCAGTACTTC
TRBD2,TRBJ2-1,TRBV9,few,CASSRRLPREGLYHEQFF,TGTGCCAGCAGCAGACGACTTCCGCGGGAGGGACTTTACCATGAGCAGTTCTTC
-,TRBJ2-2,TRBV29-1,-,CSVEGRALLTGELFF,TGCAGCGTTGAAGGAAGGGCGCTGCTCACCGGGGAGCTGTTTTTT
-,TRBJ1-1,TRBV20-1,few,CRIKGERTEAFF,TGCAGAATTAAGGGGGAAAGGACTGAAGCTTTCTTT
-,TRBJ1-5,TRBV27,few,CASSREGRQPQHF,TGTGCCAGCAGTCGGGAGGGTCGGCAGCCCCAGCATTTT
-,TRBJ2-3,TRBV5-1,few,CASGPGLRVTDTQYF,TGCGCCAGCGGTCCGGGCCTAAGGGTTACAGATACGCAGTATTTT
-,TRBJ1-2,TRBV12-3/TRBV12-4,-,CASSFPRYGYTF,TGTGCCAGCAGTTTCCCGCGGTATGGCTACACCTTC
-,TRBJ1-2,TRBV5-1,-,CASSLGTQGGYGYTF,TGCGCCAGCAGCTTAGGTACCCAGGGAGGCTATGGCTACACCTTC
-,TRBJ2-3,TRBV21-1,few,CASSNRESTDTQYF,TGTGCCAGCAGCAACAGGGAGAGCACAGATACGCAGTATTTT
-,TRBJ2-6,TRBV5-1,-,CASKVVSGANVLTF,TGCGCCAGCAAGGTGGTCTCTGGGGCCAACGTCCTGACTTTC
-,TRBJ2-3,TRBV9,few,CASSVDAKNTQYF,TGTGCCAGCAGCGTAGACGCAAAAAATACGCAGTATTTT
TRBD1,TRBJ2-2,TRBV4-1,-,CASSQGTGNTGELFF,TGCGCCAGCAGCCAAGGGACAGGGAACACCGGGGAGCTGTTTTTT
TRBD1,TRBJ2-5,TRBV7-3,-,CASSLFTGVQETQYF,TGTGCCAGCAGCTTGTTCACAGGGGTCCAAGAGACCCAGTACTTC
TRBD2,TRBJ2-5,TRBV20-1,-,CSARPPSGTRETQYF,TGCAGTGCTAGACCCCCTAGCGGGACTCGCGAGACCCAGTACTTC
-,TRBJ1-3,TRBV2,-,CASIQGGTGNTIYF,TGTGCCAGCATTCAAGGGGGAACTGGAAACACCATATATTTT
TRBD2,TRBJ2-2,TRBV20-1,-,CSVISGTGELFF,TGCAGTGTCATTAGCGGGACCGGGGAGCTGTTTTTT
-,TRBJ2-2,TRBV7-7,once,CASPGHWNTGELFF,TGTGCCAGCCCGGGACACTGGAACACCGGGGAGCTGTTTTTT
TRBD1,TRBJ1-1,TRBV20-1,-,CSAKLYKTGPFMNTEAFF,TGCAGTGCTAAACTTTACAAGACAGGGCCGTTTATGAACACTGAAGCTTTCTTT
TRBD1,TRBJ1-1,TRBV12-3/TRBV12-4,few,CASSTTGDAEAFF,TGTGCCAGCAGTACTACAGGGGACGCTGAAGCTTTCTTT
-,TRBJ2-1,TRBV27,-,CASSLLKARQVSYNEQFF,TGTGCCAGCAGTTTATTAAAGGCGAGACAGGTATCCTACAATGAGCAGTTCTTC
TRBD2,TRBJ2-1,TRBV5-1,once,CASSPKRGFSYNEQFF,TGCGCCAGCAGCCCCAAGCGGGGGTTCTCCTACAATGAGCAGTTCTTC
TRBD2,TRBJ2-7,TRBV5-1,few,CASSLDSGRVHEQYF,TGCGCCAGCAGCTTGGATAGCGGGAGGGTCCACGAGCAGTACTTC
-,TRBJ2-1,TRBV5-1,few,CASSLSEPRYNEQFF,TGCGCCAGCAGCTTGAGCGAGCCTCGTTACAATGAGCAGTTCTTC
-,TRBJ1-1,TRBV11-1,few,CASSSRVIGLALDTEAFF,TGTGCCAGCAGCTCAAGGGTGATTGGCCTCGCCTTGGACACTGAAGCTTTCTTT